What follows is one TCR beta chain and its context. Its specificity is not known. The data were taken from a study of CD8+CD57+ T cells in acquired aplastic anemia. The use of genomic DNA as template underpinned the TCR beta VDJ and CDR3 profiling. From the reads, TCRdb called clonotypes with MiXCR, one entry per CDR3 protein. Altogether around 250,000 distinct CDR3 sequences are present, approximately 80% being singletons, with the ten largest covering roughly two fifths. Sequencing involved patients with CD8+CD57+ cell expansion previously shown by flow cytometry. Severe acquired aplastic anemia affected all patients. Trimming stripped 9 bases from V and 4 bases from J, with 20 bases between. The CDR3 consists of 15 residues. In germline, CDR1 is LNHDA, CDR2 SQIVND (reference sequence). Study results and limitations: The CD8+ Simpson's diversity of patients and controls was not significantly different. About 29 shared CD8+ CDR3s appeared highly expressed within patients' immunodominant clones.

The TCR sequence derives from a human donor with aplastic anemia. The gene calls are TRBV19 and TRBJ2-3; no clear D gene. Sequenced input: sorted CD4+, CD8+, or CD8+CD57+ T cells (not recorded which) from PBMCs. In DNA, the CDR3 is TGTGCCAGCAAGATGAACAGAAAAAAGGCAGATACGCAGTATTTT. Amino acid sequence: CASKMNRKKADTQYF.